This T cell receptor beta chain emerged from a study of identical twins. TCRdb fed the 5' RACE reads into MiXCR, producing one record per CDR3 protein. The sample carries 500,000 to 550,000 distinct CDR3 sequences, 20% to 25% recorded once. CDR1 is LGHDT and CDR2 is YNNKEL in the germline V gene (reference sequence). V shed 4 bases, J shed 7 bases, and the junction held 8 bases outside the gene matches. The CDR3 runs to 15 residues. This sample was shared with a second study, whose subject was T cells expressing NK-cell markers.

The sequence derives from a young woman in good health. The chain is built from TRBV3-1 and TRBJ2-1; 9 nucleotides line up with TRBD2. Sequencing was done on a sample of CD4+ T cells sorted from blood. The CDR3 protein is CASSLRGGGENEQFF. The CDR3 DNA sequence: TGTGCCAGCAGCCTCAGGGGCGGGGGGGAGAATGAGCAGTTCTTC.